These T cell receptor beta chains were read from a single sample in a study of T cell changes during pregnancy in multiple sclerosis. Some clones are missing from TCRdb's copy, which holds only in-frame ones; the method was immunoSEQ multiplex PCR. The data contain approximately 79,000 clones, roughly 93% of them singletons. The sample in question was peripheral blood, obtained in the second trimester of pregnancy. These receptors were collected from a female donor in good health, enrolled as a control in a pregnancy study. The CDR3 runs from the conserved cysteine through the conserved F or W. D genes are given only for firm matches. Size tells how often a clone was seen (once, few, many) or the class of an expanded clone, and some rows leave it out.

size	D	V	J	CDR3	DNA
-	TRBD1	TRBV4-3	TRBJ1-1	CASSLSKGRDRGTEAFF	TGCGCCAGCAGCCTTTCCAAAGGTCGGGACAGGGGCACTGAAGCTTTCTTT
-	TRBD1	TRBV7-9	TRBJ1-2	CASSSRTGSNYGYTF	TGTGCCAGCAGCTCTCGGACAGGATCTAACTATGGCTACACCTTC
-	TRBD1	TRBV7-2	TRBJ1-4	CASSQRGRPFLSLEKLFF	TGTGCCAGCAGTCAAAGGGGGCGCCCCTTTCTTTCTTTAGAAAAACTGTTTTTT
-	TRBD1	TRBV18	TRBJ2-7	CASSRQGAYEQYF	TGTGCCAGCTCACGACAGGGGGCCTACGAGCAGTACTTC
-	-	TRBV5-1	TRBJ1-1	CASSFNKGLSTEAFF	TGCGCCAGCAGCTTTAATAAGGGGTTGAGCACTGAAGCTTTCTTT
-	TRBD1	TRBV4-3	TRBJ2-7	CASSQERTRDRGSEQYF	TGCGCCAGCAGCCAAGAGAGGACCCGGGACAGGGGCAGCGAGCAGTACTTC
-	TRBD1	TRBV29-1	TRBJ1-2	CSVEAGQGYTF	TGCAGCGTTGAAGCGGGACAGGGATACACCTTC
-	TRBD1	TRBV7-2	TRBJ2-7	CASSFDRDYEQYF	TGTGCCAGCAGCTTTGACAGGGACTACGAGCAGTACTTC
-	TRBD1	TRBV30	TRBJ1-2	CAWSGTGGFHGYTF	TGTGCCTGGAGCGGGACAGGGGGCTTCCATGGCTACACCTTC
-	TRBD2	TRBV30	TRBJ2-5	CAWSITGGRETQYF	TGTGCCTGGAGTATTACGGGGGGGCGAGAGACCCAGTACTTC
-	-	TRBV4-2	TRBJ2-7	CASSQQDSYEQYF	TGTGCCAGCAGCCAACAGGACTCCTACGAGCAGTACTTC
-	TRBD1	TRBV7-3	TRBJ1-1	CASSLKGGSGTEAFF	TGTGCCAGCAGCTTAAAAGGGGGCTCAGGGACTGAAGCTTTCTTT
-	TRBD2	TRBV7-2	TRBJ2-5	CASSLVMRGGQETQYF	TGTGCCAGCAGCTTAGTGATGCGGGGGGGACAAGAGACCCAGTACTTC
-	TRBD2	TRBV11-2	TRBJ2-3	CASTLLTSVTDTQYF	TGTGCCAGCACCCTATTGACTAGCGTTACAGATACGCAGTATTTT
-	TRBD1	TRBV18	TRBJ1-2	CASSPGTGDEGYGYTF	TGTGCCAGCTCACCCGGGACAGGGGACGAAGGCTATGGCTACACCTTC
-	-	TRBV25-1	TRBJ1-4	CASSRQFGEKLFF	TGTGCCAGCAGTCGACAGTTCGGGGAAAAACTGTTTTTT
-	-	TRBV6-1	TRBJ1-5	CASSVPRYDQPQHF	TGTGCCAGCAGTGTACCCAGGTACGATCAGCCCCAGCATTTT
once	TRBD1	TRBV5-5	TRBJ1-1	CASSYAGGMNTEAFF	TGTGCCAGCAGCTATGCAGGGGGCATGAACACTGAAGCTTTCTTT
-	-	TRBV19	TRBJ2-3	CASRPNQGASTDTQYF	TGTGCCAGTAGGCCCAACCAAGGGGCTAGCACAGATACGCAGTATTTT
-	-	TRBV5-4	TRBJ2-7	CASSPQGQSTEEQYF	TGTGCCAGCAGCCCCCAAGGACAGTCCACGGAGGAGCAGTACTTC
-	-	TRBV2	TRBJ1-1	CASSPVKPNTEAFF	TGTGCCAGCAGTCCGGTGAAGCCGAACACTGAAGCTTTCTTT
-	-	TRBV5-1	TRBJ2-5	CASSFRVSGAAQYF	TGCGCCAGCAGCTTTAGGGTGTCAGGGGCGGCCCAGTACTTC
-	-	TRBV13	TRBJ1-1	CASSFQGLNTEAFF	TGTGCCAGCAGCTTCCAGGGGTTGAACACTGAAGCTTTCTTT
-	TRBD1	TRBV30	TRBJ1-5	CAWSGDRDEPQHF	TGTGCCTGGAGTGGGGACAGGGATGAGCCCCAGCATTTT
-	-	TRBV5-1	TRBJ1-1	CASSLWWAGNTEAFF	TGCGCCAGCAGCTTGTGGTGGGCTGGGAACACTGAAGCTTTCTTT
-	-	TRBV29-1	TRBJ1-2	CSVGLQASYGYTF	TGCAGCGTTGGTCTGCAGGCCAGCTATGGCTACACCTTC
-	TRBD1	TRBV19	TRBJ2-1	CASSTGQGAYNEQFF	TGTGCCAGTAGTACTGGACAGGGGGCCTACAATGAGCAGTTCTTC
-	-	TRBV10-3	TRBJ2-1	CAIMGGGHYNEQFF	TGTGCCATCATGGGCGGGGGCCATTACAATGAGCAGTTCTTC
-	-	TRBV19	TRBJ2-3	CASSIDHTDTQYF	TGTGCCAGTAGTATAGATCATACAGATACGCAGTATTTT
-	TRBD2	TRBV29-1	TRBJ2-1	CSVGGLAGVSYNEQFF	TGCAGCGTTGGCGGACTAGCGGGGGTTTCCTACAATGAGCAGTTCTTC
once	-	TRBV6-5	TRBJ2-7	CASSYSVRGPGWEQYF	TGTGCCAGCAGTTACTCCGTCAGGGGCCCAGGCTGGGAGCAGTACTTC
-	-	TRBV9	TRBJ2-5	CASSVAGEETQYF	TGTGCCAGCAGCGTAGCAGGGGAAGAGACCCAGTACTTC
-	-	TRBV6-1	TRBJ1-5	CASRPRQVNNQPQHF	TGTGCCAGCAGACCCCGCCAGGTCAATAATCAGCCCCAGCATTTT
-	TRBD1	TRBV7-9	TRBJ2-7	CASSLQPGQGSYEQYF	TGTGCCAGCAGCTTACAACCGGGACAGGGCTCGTACGAGCAGTACTTC
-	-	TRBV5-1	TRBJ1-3	CASSLASPMTGNTIYF	TGCGCCAGCAGCTTGGCTTCGCCTATGACTGGAAACACCATATATTTT
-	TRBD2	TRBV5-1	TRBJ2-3	CASSFVAGSTDTQYF	TGCGCCAGCAGCTTTGTAGCGGGGAGCACAGATACGCAGTATTTT
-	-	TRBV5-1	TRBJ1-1	CASSSSRGTEAFF	TGCGCCAGCAGCTCCTCGAGAGGCACTGAAGCTTTCTTT
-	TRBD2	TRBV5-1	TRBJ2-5	CASSTSGTSGGETQYF	TGCGCCAGCAGCACCTCCGGGACTAGCGGCGGGGAGACCCAGTACTTC
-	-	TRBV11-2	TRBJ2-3	CASSLRGVNTDTQYF	TGTGCCAGCAGCTTAAGGGGCGTTAACACAGATACGCAGTATTTT
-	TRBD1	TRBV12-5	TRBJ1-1	CASGWGTGGTEAFF	TGTGCTAGTGGTTGGGGGACAGGGGGCACTGAAGCTTTCTTT
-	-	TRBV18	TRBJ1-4	CASSIRGPRTNEKLFF	TGTGCCAGCTCAATCAGGGGTCCCAGAACTAATGAAAAACTGTTTTTT
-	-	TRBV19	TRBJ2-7	CASSIYGDSYEQYF	TGTGCCAGTAGTATTTACGGGGATTCCTACGAGCAGTACTTC
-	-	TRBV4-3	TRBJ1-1	CATGSMNTEAFF	TGCGCCACCGGGTCGATGAACACTGAAGCTTTCTTT
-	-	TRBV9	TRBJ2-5	CASSVSPQETQYF	TGTGCCAGCAGCGTCTCTCCGCAAGAGACCCAGTACTTC
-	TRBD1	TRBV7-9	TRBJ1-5	CASSSDRESGQPQHF	TGTGCCAGCAGCAGCGACAGGGAATCAGGGCAGCCCCAGCATTTT
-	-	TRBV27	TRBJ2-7	CASSRAGASSYEQYF	TGTGCCAGCAGTAGGGCGGGGGCCTCCTCCTACGAGCAGTACTTC
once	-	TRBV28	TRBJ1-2	CASSSSPLNYGYTF	TGTGCCAGCAGCTCCTCCCCTCTTAACTATGGCTACACCTTC
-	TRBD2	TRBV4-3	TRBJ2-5	CASSQEISLGTSVQETQYF	TGCGCCAGCAGCCAAGAAATTAGTTTAGGGACTAGCGTCCAAGAGACCCAGTACTTC
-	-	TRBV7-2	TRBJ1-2	CASSAQLTGYTF	TGTGCCAGCAGCGCGCAACTGACAGGCTACACCTTC
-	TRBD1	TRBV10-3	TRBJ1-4	CAIRQGNEKLFF	TGTGCCATCAGACAGGGGAATGAAAAACTGTTTTTT
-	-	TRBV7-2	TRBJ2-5	CASSPYAKETQYF	TGTGCCAGCAGCCCCTATGCTAAGGAGACCCAGTACTTC